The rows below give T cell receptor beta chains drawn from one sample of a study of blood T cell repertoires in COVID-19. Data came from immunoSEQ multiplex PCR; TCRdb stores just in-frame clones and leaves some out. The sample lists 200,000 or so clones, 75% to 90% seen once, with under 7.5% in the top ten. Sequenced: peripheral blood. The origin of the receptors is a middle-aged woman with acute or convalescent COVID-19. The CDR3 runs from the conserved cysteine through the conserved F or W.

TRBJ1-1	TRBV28	CASSFYGLNTEAFF
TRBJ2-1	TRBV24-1	CATEGTGPNEQFF
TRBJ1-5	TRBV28	CASKLGGNQPQHF
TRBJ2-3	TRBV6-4	CASSDSPRDTQYF
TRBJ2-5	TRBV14	CASSQVWGEETQYF
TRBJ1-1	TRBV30	CAWSRGPNTEAFF
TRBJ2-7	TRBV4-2	CASSQVGPGQGDEQYF
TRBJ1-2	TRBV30	CASRDSGEYGYTF
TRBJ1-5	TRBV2	CASSELGGNSNQPQHF
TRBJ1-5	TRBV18	CASSPRGLQPQHF
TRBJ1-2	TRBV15	CATSISTGGSYGYTF
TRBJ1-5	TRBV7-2	CASSLDRGVEEHF
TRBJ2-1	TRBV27	CASSLVAGGPFNEQFF
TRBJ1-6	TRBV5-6	CASSLASLLDSPLHF
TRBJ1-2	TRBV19	CASSLRTGDYGYTF
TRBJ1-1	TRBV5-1	CASSFDVWKDRKNTEAFF
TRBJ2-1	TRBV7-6	CASSLTGGRTSYNEQFF
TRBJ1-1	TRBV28	CASSLIGTVNTEAFF
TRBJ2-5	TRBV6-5	CASSQLAGVETQYF
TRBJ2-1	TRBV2	CASSEFTGSYNEQFF
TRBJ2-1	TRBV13	CASSFRDNNEQFF
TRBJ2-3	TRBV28	CASSITSGSSTDTQYF
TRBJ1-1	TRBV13	CASSHLPGQGHTEAFF
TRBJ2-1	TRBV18	CASSPRGAYNEQFF
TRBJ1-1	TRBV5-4	CASRYGQGGGEAFF
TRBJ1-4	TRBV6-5	CASSYRDRNEKLFF
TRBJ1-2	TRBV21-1	CASSKTWPGCDGYTF
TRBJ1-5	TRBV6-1	CASSGQLYSNQPQHF
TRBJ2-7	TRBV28	CASSLGGISYEQYF
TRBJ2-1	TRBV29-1	CSVSQGAPYNEQFF
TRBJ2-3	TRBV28	CASSLDSGGQPDTQYF
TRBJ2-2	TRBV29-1	CSASGGSANTGELFF
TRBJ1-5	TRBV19	CASSSRTGRSGVNQPQHF
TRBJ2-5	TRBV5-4	CASSGGQGLETQYF
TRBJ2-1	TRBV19	CASSPGDYNEQFF
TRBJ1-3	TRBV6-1	CASSVWPPQVAGNTIYF
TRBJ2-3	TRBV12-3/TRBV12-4	CASNVGADTQYF
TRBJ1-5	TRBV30	CAWSVLQNQPQHF
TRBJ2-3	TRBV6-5	CASSYRNRGTDTQYF
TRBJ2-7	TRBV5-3	CARSVRDRLYEQYF
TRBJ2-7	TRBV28	CASSFLPSGGGEQYF
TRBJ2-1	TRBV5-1	CASSSLSGSSGNEQFF
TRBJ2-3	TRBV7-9	CASSPGLGVIDTQYF
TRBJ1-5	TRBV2	CASSLTGKQPQHF
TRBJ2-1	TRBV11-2	CASSPLGVSGGPIDNEQFF
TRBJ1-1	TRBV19	CASSIRTTEAFF
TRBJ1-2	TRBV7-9	CASSPRTGGYTF
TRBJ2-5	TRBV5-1	CASSLGTSGGQETQYF
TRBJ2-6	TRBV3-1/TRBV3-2	CASSQWASGANVLTF
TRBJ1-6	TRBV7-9	CASSWTDIQWSPLHF
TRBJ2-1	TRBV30	CAWSVRTGQRYNEQFF
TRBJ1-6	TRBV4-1	CASSPQGFNSPLHF
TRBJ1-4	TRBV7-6	CASSLVGWAANEKLFF
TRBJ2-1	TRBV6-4	CAPTSGSPSSWYNEQFF
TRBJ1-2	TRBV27	CASSPFRGEEDGYTF
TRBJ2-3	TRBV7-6	CASSQAPGTGVDTQYF
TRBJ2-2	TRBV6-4	CASSDSGLAGDTGELFF
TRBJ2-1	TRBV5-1	CASGKIGDISYNEQFF
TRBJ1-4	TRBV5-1	CASSLGRTGENEKLFF